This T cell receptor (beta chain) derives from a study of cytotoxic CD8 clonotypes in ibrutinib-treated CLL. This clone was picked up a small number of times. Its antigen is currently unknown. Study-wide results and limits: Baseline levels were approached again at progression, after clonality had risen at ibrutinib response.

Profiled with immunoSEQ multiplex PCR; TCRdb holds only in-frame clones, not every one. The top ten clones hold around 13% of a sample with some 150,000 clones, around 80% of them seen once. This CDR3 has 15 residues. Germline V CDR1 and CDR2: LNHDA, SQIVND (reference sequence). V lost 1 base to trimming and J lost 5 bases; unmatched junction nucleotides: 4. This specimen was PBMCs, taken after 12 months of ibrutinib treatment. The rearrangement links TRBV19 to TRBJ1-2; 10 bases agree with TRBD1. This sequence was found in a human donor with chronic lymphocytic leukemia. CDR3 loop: CASSIGMGQGYGYTF. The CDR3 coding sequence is TGTGCCAGTAGTATAGGAATGGGACAGGGGTATGGCTACACCTTC.